Each of the 3 T cell receptor beta chains below was sequenced from the same sample in a study of blood T cell repertoires in COVID-19. Sequencing was performed with immunoSEQ multiplex PCR; in TCRdb, only in-frame clones are kept and a portion is missing. The sample has around 70,000 clones, 87% seen once; the top ten hold 6.6%. Input material: peripheral blood. Receptors originate from a man over 45 with active COVID-19.

This clone came up once. The chain uses TRBV5-1 and TRBJ2-7, with 8 bases lining up with TRBD1. From germline, CDR1 is SGHRS and CDR2 YFSETQ. This CDR3 is 14 amino acids long. The V gene end was trimmed by 4 bases and the J gene end by 4 bases; junction bases not matched to a gene: 7. The CDR3 region has the DNA TGCGCCAGCAGCCCTGGACAGGGCGCATACGAGCAGTACTTC. Protein: CASSPGQGAYEQYF.

This clone was seen only once. The genes are TRBV5-6 and TRBJ1-1; a weak D match, TRBD1 (5 bases). The length of the CDR3 is 13 residues. V was pared by 6 bases and J by 4 bases, with 13 bases between. Germline lookup yields CDR1 SGHDT and CDR2 YYEEEE. CDR3 loop: CASMWGVATEAFF. The CDR3 DNA reads as TGTGCCAGCATGTGGGGGGTGGCCACTGAAGCTTTCTTT. Complete variable domain (other parts from reference TRBV5-6 and TRBJ1-1): DAGVTQSPTHLIKTRGQQVTLRCSPKSGHDTVSWYQQALGQGPQFIFQYYEEEERQRGNFPDRFSGHQFPNYSSELNVNALLLGDSALYLCASMWGVATEAFFGQGTRLTVV.

This rearrangement joins TRBV28 to TRBJ1-1; D not certain. Germline V lookup: CDR1 MDHEN, CDR2 SYDVKM. Trimming took off 5 bases at V and 5 bases at J, with 18 bases between the two ends. The CDR3 is 15 amino acids. CDR3 DNA sequence: TGTGCCAGCAGTCCATGGATCGCGACAAGTACTGAAGCTTTCTTT. Its translation: CASSPWIATSTEAFF. Filled out from reference TRBV28 and TRBJ1-1, the complete variable domain reads DVKVTQSSRYLVKRTGEKVFLECVQDMDHENMFWYRQDPGLGLRLIYFSYDVKMKEKGDIPEGYSVSREKKERFSLILESASTNQTSMYLCASSPWIATSTEAFFGQGTRLTVV.